This T cell receptor (beta chain) was sequenced in a study of blood T cell repertoires in COVID-19. This CDR3 has 18 amino acids. CDR1 and CDR2 (germline): MNHNY, SVGAGI (reference sequence). V lost 5 bases and J 0 bases, leaving 20 bases between the germline ends. Here immunoSEQ multiplex PCR was the method, and the copy in TCRdb shows in-frame clones only, minus some. The table lists about 240,000 clones, about 82% of them singletons. The receptor was derived from a man older than 75 with acute or convalescent COVID-19. The sample taken for sequencing was peripheral blood. The chain is built from TRBV6-6 and TRBJ2-1, with D perhaps TRBD2 (7 bases). The CDR3 protein is CASSHLGGGTGSYNEQFF. DNA for the CDR3: TGTGCCAGCAGTCACCTGGGAGGGGGGACTGGCTCCTACAATGAGCAGTTCTTC.